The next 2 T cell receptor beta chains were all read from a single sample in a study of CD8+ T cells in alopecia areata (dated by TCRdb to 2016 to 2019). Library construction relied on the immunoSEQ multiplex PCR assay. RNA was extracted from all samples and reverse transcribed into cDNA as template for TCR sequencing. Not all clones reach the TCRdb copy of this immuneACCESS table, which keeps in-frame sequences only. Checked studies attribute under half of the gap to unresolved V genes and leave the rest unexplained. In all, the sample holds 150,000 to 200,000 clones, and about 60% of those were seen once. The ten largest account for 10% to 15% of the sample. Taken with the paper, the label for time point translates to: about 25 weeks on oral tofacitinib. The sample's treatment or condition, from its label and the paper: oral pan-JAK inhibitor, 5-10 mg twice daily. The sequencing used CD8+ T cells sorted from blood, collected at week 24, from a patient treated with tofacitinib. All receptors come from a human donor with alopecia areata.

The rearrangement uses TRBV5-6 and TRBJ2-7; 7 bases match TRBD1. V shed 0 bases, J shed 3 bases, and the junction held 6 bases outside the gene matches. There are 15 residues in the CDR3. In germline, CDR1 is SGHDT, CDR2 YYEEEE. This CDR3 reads CASSLGQGLGYEQYF. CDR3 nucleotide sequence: TGTGCCAGCAGCTTGGGACAGGGCTTAGGCTACGAGCAGTACTTC. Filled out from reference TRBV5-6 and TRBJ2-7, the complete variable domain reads DAGVTQSPTHLIKTRGQQVTLRCSPKSGHDTVSWYQQALGQGPQFIFQYYEEEERQRGNFPDRFSGHQFPNYSSELNVNALLLGDSALYLCASSLGQGLGYEQYFGPGTRLTVT.

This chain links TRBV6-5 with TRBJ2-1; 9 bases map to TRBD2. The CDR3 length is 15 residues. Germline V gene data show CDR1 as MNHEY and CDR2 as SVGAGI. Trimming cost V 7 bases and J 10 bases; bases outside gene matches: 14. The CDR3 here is CASTEVGLAGSEQFF. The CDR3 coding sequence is TGTGCCAGCACCGAGGTCGGCCTAGCGGGGTCAGAGCAGTTCTTC.